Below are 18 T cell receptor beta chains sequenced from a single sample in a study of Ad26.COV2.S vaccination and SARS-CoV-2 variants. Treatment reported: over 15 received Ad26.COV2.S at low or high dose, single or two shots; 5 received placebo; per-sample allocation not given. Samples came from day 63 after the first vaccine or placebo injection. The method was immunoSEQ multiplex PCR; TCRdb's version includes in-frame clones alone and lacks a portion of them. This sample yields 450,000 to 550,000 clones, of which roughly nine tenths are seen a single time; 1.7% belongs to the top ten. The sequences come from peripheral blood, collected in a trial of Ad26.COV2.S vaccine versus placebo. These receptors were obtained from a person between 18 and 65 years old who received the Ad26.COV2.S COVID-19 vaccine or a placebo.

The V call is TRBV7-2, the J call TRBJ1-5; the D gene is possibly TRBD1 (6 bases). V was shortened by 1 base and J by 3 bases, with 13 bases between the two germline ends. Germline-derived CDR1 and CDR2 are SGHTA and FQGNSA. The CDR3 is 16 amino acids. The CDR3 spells CASSLGTGRFNQPQHF. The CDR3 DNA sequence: TGTGCCAGCAGCTTAGGTACAGGGCGCTTCAATCAGCCCCAGCATTTT.

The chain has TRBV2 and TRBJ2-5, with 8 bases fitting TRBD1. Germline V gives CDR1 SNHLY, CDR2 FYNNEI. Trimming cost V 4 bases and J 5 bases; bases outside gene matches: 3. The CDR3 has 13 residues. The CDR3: CASSARQGETQYF. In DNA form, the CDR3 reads TGTGCCAGCAGTGCACGACAGGGGGAGACCCAGTACTTC. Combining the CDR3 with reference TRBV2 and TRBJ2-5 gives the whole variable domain EPEVTQTPSHQVTQMGQEVILRCVPISNHLYFYWYRQILGQKVEFLVSFYNNEISEKSEIFDDQFSVERPDGSNFTLKIRSTKLEDSAMYFCASSARQGETQYFGPGTRLLVL.

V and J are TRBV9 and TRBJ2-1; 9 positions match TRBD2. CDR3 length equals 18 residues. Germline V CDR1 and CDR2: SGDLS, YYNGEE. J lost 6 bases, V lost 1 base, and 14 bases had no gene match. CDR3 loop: CASSVPTTGTSSSNEQFF. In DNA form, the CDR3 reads TGTGCCAGCAGCGTACCAACCACCGGGACTAGCTCATCCAATGAGCAGTTCTTC.

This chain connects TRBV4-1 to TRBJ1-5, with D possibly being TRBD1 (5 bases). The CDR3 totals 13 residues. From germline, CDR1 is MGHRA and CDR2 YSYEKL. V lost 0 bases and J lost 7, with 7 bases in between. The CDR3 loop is CASSQERDQPQHF. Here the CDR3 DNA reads TGCGCCAGCAGCCAAGAGAGGGACCAGCCCCAGCATTTT.

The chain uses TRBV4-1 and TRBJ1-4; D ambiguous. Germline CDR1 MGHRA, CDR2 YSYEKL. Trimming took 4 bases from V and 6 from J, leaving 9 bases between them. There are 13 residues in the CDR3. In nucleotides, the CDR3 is TGCGCCAGCAGCCGCGGGAGGGATGAAAAACTGTTTTTT. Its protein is CASSRGRDEKLFF.

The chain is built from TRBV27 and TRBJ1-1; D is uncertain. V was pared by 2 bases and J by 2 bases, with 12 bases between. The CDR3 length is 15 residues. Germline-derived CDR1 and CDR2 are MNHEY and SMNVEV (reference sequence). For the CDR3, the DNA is TGTGCCAGCAGTTTAACCTTTAATATAAACACTGAAGCTTTCTTT. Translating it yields CASSLTFNINTEAFF.

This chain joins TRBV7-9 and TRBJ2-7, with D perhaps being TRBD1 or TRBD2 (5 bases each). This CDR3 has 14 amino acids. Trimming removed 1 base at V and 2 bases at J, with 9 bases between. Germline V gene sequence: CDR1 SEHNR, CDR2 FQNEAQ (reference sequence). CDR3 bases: TGTGCCAGCAGCTTAGAACTGGGACCCTACGAGCAGTACTTC. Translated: CASSLELGPYEQYF.

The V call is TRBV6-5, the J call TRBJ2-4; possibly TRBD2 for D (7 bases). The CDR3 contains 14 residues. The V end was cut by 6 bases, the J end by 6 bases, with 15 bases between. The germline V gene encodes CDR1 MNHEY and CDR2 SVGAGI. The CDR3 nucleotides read TGTGCCAGCAGCCCAACAGGGAGGGGAAACATTCAGTACTTC. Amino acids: CASSPTGRGNIQYF.

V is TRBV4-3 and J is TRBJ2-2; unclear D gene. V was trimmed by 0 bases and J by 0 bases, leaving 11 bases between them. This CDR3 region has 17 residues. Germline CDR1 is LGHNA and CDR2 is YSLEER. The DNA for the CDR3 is TGCGCCAGCAGCCAAGATAGATGGACGGCGAACACCGGGGAGCTGTTTTTT. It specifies CASSQDRWTANTGELFF.

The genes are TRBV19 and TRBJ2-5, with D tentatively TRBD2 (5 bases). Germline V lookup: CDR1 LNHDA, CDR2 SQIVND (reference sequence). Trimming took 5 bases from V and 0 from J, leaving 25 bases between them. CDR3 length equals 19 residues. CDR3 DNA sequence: TGTGCCAGTAGTCTTCGCAGGCCGGACTTACCGCAGTACCAAGAGACCCAGTACTTC. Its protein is CASSLRRPDLPQYQETQYF.

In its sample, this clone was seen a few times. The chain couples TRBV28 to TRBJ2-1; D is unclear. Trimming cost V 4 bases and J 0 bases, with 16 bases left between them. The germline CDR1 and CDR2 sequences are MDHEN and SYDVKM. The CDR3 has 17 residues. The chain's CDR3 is CASSSPSAPSSYNEQFF. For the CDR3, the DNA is TGTGCCAGCAGTTCTCCTTCGGCGCCAAGCTCCTACAATGAGCAGTTCTTC.

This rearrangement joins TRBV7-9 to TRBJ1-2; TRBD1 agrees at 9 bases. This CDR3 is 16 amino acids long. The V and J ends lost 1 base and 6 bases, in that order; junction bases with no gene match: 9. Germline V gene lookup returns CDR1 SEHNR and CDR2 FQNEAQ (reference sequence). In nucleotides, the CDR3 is TGTGCCAGCAGCTTAGGTACAGGGGGCATCCTCGATGGCTACACCTTC. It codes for CASSLGTGGILDGYTF.

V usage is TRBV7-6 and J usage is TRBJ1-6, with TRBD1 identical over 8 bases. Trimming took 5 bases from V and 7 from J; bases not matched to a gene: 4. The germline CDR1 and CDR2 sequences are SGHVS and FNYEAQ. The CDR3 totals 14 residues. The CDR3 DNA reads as TGTGCCAGCAGCCCTGGACAGGGAAATTCACCCCTCCACTTT. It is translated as CASSPGQGNSPLHF. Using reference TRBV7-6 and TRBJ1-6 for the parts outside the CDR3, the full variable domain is GAGVSQSPRYKVTKRGQDVALRCDPISGHVSLYWYRQALGQGPEFLTYFNYEAQQDKSGLPNDRFSAERPEGSISTLTIQRTEQRDSAMYRCASSPGQGNSPLHFGNGTRLTVT.

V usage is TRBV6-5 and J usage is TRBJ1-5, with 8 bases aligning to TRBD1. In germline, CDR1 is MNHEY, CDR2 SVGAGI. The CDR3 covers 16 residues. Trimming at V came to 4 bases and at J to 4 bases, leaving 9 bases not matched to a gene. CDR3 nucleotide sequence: TGTGCCAGCAGTTTTATGACGGGACAGGCAAATCAGCCCCAGCATTTT. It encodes CASSFMTGQANQPQHF.

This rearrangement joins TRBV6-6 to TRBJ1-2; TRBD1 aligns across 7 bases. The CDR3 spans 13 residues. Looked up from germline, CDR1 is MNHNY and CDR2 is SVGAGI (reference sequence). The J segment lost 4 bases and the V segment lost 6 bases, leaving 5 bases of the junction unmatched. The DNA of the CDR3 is TGTGCCAGCAGATTGGGACAGCCCTATGGCTACACCTTC. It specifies CASRLGQPYGYTF.

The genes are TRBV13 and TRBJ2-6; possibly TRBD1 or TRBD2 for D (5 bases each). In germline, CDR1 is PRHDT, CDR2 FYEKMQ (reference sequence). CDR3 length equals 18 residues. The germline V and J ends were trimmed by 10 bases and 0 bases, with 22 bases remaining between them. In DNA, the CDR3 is TGTGCCACGACCTACCGGGACGACCACTTCTCTGGGGCCAACGTCCTGACTTTC. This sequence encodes CATTYRDDHFSGANVLTF.

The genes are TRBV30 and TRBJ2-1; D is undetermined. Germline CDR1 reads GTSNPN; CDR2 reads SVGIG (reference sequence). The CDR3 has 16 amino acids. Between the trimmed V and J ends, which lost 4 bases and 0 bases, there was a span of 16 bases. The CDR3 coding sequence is TGTGCCTGGACACCACAGTGGCTATCCTCCTACAATGAGCAGTTCTTC. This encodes CAWTPQWLSSYNEQFF.

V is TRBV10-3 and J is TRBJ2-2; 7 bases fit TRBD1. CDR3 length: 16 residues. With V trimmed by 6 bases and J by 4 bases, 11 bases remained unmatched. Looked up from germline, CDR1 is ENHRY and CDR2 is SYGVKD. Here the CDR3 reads CAISLWTGDFTGELFF. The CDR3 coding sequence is TGTGCCATCAGCCTTTGGACAGGAGACTTCACCGGGGAGCTGTTTTTT.